This T cell receptor beta chain was obtained from a study of human thymus T cells. The study, taken as a whole, reports: Apparent skewing of V and J gene usage characterized both thymic and blood repertoires.

About this clone: Its antigen is not identified.

Healthy Finnish infants undergoing corrective surgery for congenital heart defects provided the donor material. Half of the eight donors gave roughly 0.5-1 mL blood during surgery. Genomic DNA was extracted from every available blood leukocyte. Germline CDR1 MNHEY, CDR2 SVGAGI. V dropped 1 base and J dropped 5 bases, with 8 bases sitting between them. The CDR3 length is 13 residues. The data were produced by immunoSEQ multiplex PCR, yet TCRdb's version contains in-frame clones alone and is incomplete. The table lists roughly 60,000 clones, 94% of them singletons, with roughly 5.7% in the top ten. The chain couples TRBV6-5 to TRBJ1-2, with a possible D match to TRBD1 (5 bases). Sequenced input: blood. The sequence was obtained from a boy younger than two with a congenital heart defect but otherwise immunologically healthy. Written as DNA, the CDR3 is TGTGCCAGCAGTTACTTCAGGGAATATGGCTACACCTTC. As protein: CASSYFREYGYTF.